The source of this TCR beta chain is a study of neurological immune-mediated disorders. Overall study findings and caveats: Across subjects, no CDR3 amino acid sequence appeared in expanded clones of more than one subject, a finding that suggested private repertoires in all groups.

To note about this clonotype: What it recognizes is unknown.

Synthesis of cDNA was carried out by template-switch 5'RACE. The reaction used 10-nucleotide random UMIs. TCRdb processed the 5' RACE reads anew with MiXCR; each CDR3 protein has one entry. The sample comprises about 45,000 distinct CDR3 sequences, approximately 13% of which are singletons, and over 9.5% rests with the top ten. With 0 bases removed from V and 5 bases from J, the gap between germline ends came to 2 bases. The CDR3 extends over 13 amino acids. Germline CDR1 reads SGHAT; CDR2 reads FQNNGV. Time point of the sample: longitudinal time-point 3. This sequence joins TRBV11-2 and TRBJ2-6; D is uncertain. The clonotype was recovered from a man aged 25-45 years in good health. The specimen was PBMCs. The CDR3 here is CASSLDRANVLTF. The CDR3, as DNA: TGTGCCAGCAGCTTAGACAGGGCCAACGTCCTGACTTTC.